This T cell receptor beta chain was captured in a study of shared clonotypes between healthy human individuals. A CD45RA+ naive subset and a CD45RA-negative memory subset were split from CD4+ cells. The count of this clone is one. The antigen remains undetermined. Study-wide results and caveats: Only a few donors were included, so the genetic and exposure-history diversity represented was limited.

TCRdb's table, derived via immunoSEQ multiplex PCR, lists solely in-frame clones and lacks some. The sample lists more than 900,000 clones, approximately 80% occurring once. The receptor's source is a young man in good health. Some clones in this sample may be carry-over from other donors' samples. The sample taken for sequencing was memory CD4+ T cells from PBMCs. Stated subset: CD45RA-negative fraction.

The DNA for the CDR3 is TGTGCCAGCGCCCGGGGGCTAGCGGGAGGGCCCGTCACAGATACGCAGTATTTT. Translated, it gives CASARGLAGGPVTDTQYF. This chain links TRBV27 with TRBJ2-3; 12 bases line up with TRBD2. The CDR3 is 18 amino acids. The J segment lost 2 bases and the V segment lost 8 bases, leaving 14 bases of the junction unmatched. Germline V gives CDR1 MNHEY, CDR2 SMNVEV (reference sequence).